This T cell receptor (beta chain) stems from a study of blood T cell repertoires in COVID-19. Study summary: Acute and convalescent COVID-19 specimens originated in the United States, Italy and Spain.

CDR1 SGHAT and CDR2 FQNNGV come from the germline V gene. Trimming removed 3 bases at V and 4 bases at J, with 15 bases between. The length of the CDR3 is 15 residues. In the authors' methods: Amplification from reference gene primers served as the basis for estimated nucleated cell counts. The data were produced by immunoSEQ multiplex PCR, yet TCRdb's version contains in-frame clones alone and is incomplete. D and trimming come from the DNA, and the V and J calls and clone size come from that table. Of 50,000 to 75,000 clones detected, over 65% appear once; the ten largest clones hold about 20%. The V and J genes are TRBV11-2 and TRBJ2-5; D call uncertain. Sequenced sample: peripheral blood. The sequence derives from an elderly man with active or convalescent COVID-19. This chain's CDR3 is CASSFQGDSLETQYF. CDR3 DNA: TGTGCCAGCAGCTTCCAAGGAGATTCTTTAGAGACCCAGTACTTC.